What follows is one T cell receptor beta chain and its context. The record originates from a study of blood T cell repertoires in COVID-19. The overall study: There were acute and convalescent COVID-19 samples, and they came from the United States, Italy and Spain. T cells, B-cell-depleted T cells, or PBMCs supplied cDNA or gDNA.

In the study's own analysis: Amplified reference gene primers provided the basis for estimating nucleated cell counts. Assay: immunoSEQ multiplex PCR; the TCRdb copy retains only in-frame clones and omits some. V and J calls and clone size come straight from that table; D and trimming were deduced from the DNA. The sample lists roughly 150,000 clones, roughly 85% occurring once. The germline V gene has CDR1 GTSNPN and CDR2 SVGIG (reference sequence). V lost 0 bases, J lost 4 bases, and 12 bases lay in between. The CDR3 sequence is 14 residues long. The sequence was obtained from a human donor in a cohort sampled during active COVID-19. V gene TRBV30 combines with J gene TRBJ1-1; a possible D gene is TRBD1 (5 bases). Material: peripheral blood. CDR3 nucleotide sequence: TGTGCCTGGAGTGTTATGGGGGGTAGCACTGAAGCTTTCTTT. Amino acids: CAWSVMGGSTEAFF.